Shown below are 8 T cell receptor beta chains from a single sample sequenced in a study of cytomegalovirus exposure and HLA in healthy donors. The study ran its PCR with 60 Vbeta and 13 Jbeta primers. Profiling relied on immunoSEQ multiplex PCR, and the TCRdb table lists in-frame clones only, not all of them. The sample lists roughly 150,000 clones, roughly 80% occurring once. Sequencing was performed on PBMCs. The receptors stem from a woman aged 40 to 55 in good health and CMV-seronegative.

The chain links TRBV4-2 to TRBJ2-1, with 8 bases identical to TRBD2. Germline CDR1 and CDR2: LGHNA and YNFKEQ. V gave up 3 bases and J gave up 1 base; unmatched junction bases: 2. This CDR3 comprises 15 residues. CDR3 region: CASSQSGGSYNEQFF. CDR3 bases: TGTGCCAGCAGCCAGAGCGGGGGTTCCTACAATGAGCAGTTCTTC.

This chain's CDR3 is CASSLGRGRAREQYF. The CDR3, as DNA: TGTGCCAGCAGCTTAGGTCGCGGGAGGGCCCGGGAGCAGTACTTC. V gene TRBV7-6 combines with J gene TRBJ2-7, with 9 bases lining up with TRBD2. The CDR3 has 15 residues. Germline CDR1 reads SGHVS; CDR2 reads FNYEAQ. With V trimmed by 1 base and J by 7 bases, 8 bases remained unmatched.

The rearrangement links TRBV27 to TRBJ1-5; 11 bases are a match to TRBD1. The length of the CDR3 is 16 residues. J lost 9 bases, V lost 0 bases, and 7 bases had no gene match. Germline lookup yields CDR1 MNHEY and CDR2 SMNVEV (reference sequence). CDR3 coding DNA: TGTGCCAGCAGTTTATCCCGGGACAGGGGGTTGATGCCCCAGCATTTT. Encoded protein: CASSLSRDRGLMPQHF.

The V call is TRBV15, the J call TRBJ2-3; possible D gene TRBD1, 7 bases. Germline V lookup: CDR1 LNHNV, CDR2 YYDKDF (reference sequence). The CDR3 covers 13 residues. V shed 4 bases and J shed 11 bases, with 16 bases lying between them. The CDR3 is CATSNIGGGMQYF. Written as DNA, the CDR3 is TGTGCCACCAGCAATATCGGAGGGGGCATGCAGTATTTT.

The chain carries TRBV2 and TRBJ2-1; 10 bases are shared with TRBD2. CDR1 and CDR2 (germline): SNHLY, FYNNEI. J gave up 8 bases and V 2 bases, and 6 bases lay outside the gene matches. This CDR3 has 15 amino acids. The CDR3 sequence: CASSELAGESYEQFF. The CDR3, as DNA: TGTGCCAGCAGTGAACTAGCGGGGGAATCGTATGAGCAGTTCTTC.

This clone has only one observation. The CDR3 nucleotides are TGTGCCAGCAGCTTAGGCCTAGCGGGACAAGAGACCCAGTACTTC. Its translation is CASSLGLAGQETQYF. The chain recombines TRBV7-3 with TRBJ2-5; the match to TRBD2 covers 9 bases. The CDR3 is made up of 15 amino acids. The V gene's germline CDR1 is SGHTA and CDR2 FQGTGA. Losses at the gene ends were 2 bases for V and 2 bases for J; bases not matched to a gene: 3.

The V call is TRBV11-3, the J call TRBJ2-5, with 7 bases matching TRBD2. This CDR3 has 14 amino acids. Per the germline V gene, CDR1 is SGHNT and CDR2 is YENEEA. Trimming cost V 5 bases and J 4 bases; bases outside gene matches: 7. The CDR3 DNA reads TGTGCCAGCAGCCGCCGGGAGGAGAGAGAGACCCAGTACTTC. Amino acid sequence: CASSRREERETQYF.

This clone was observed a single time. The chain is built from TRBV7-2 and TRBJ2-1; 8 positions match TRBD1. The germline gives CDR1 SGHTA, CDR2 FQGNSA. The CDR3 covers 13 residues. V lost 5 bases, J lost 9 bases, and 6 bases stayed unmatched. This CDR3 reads CASSPAQGGEQFF. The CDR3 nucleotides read TGTGCCAGCAGCCCCGCACAGGGGGGTGAGCAGTTCTTC.